The 9 T cell receptor beta chains presented below share a single source sample, sequenced in a study of graft-versus-host responses after intestinal transplantation (dated by TCRdb to about 2021). What this sample's time point label stands for: cells obtained before transplantation from donor or recipient. The receptor library was made with the immunoSEQ multiplex PCR assay. Imported from immuneACCESS, the table was reduced by TCRdb to in-frame sequences with V and J called. These copies leave out some clones; in studies compared against another copy, an unresolved V gene accounts for under half, and the cause of the remainder is not known. This sample has 9,000 to 13,000 clones in its table, and approximately 33% of those were observed once. The top ten clonotypes cover 1.5% to 2% of the sample. Sample: alloreactive CD4+ T cells from a mixed lymphocyte reaction culture, taken before transplantation. The sample's cell subset or site label, decoded: CFSE-low proliferating T cells sorted from roughly 6-day pre-transplant mixed lymphocyte reaction (GvH or HvG direction). The receptors shown here come from a human patient who was an organ donor for intestinal transplantation.

By proportion, this clone is medium-sized (0.01 to 0.1%). The chain employs TRBV4-2 and TRBJ2-2, with unresolved D. Per germline, CDR1 LGHNA and CDR2 YNFKEQ. The ends were cut back, 4 bases at V and 0 bases at J, with 3 bases in the middle. This CDR3 is built from 13 residues. The chain's CDR3 is CASSPSNTGELFF. CDR3 sequence (DNA): TGTGCCAGCAGCCCCTCGAACACCGGGGAGCTGTTTTTT.

The chain is built from TRBV28 and TRBJ1-6; TRBD1 might be the D (6 bases). The V end was cut by 3 bases, the J end by 9 bases, with 6 bases between. The length of the CDR3 is 12 residues. Germline V gene data show CDR1 as MDHEN and CDR2 as SYDVKM. The CDR3 DNA sequence: TGTGCCAGCAGTTTCAGGGGTTCACCCCTCCACTTT. It specifies CASSFRGSPLHF.

The chain has TRBV7-9 and TRBJ2-1; D gene unclear. The CDR3 covers 11 residues. CDR1 and CDR2 from the germline V gene are SEHNR and FQNEAQ (reference sequence). V was clipped by 6 bases and J by 4 bases, with 4 bases between them. The CDR3 DNA reads as TGTGCCAGCAGACAATACAATGAGCAGTTCTTC. This gives the protein CASRQYNEQFF.

This clone occurred once. The rearrangement links TRBV5-1 to TRBJ2-3, with D maybe TRBD2 (9 bases). CDR1 is SGHRS and CDR2 is YFSETQ in the germline V gene. Trimming took 3 bases from V and 2 from J, leaving 25 bases between them. The CDR3 contains 19 residues. The CDR3 bases are TGCGCCAGCAGCTCCCGGACAGGGTGGCTAGCGGGGCACACAGATACGCAGTATTTT. Encoded protein: CASSSRTGWLAGHTDTQYF. Variable domain in full (rest from reference TRBV5-1 and TRBJ2-3): KAGVTQTPRYLIKTRGQQVTLSCSPISGHRSVSWYQQTPGQGLQFLFEYFSETQRNKGNFPGRFSGRQFSNSRSEMNVSTLELGDSALYLCASSSRTGWLAGHTDTQYFGPGTRLTVL.

This clone is categorized as medium-sized. This chain links TRBV4-2 with TRBJ2-1; TRBD1 is a possible D gene (6 bases). The V and J ends lost 1 base and 2 bases respectively, with 9 bases between them. The V gene's germline CDR1 is LGHNA and CDR2 YNFKEQ. The CDR3 spans 15 residues. CDR3 in DNA: TGTGCCAGCAGCCAAGGGACAGCTACCTACAATGAGCAGTTCTTC. Encoded protein: CASSQGTATYNEQFF.

This clone was detected only a few times. The chain is built from TRBV30 and TRBJ1-1; 7 bases fit TRBD1. V shed 3 bases and J 6 bases; nucleotides not matched to a gene: 10. Germline V CDR1 and CDR2: GTSNPN, SVGIG (reference sequence). The CDR3 is 14 residues long. CDR3 coding DNA: TGTGCCTGGAGGAGAGGGGGCGGCGTGGCTGAAGCTTTCTTT. It encodes CAWRRGGGVAEAFF.

This clone is labeled as medium-sized (0.01 to 0.1%). This chain joins TRBV10-3 and TRBJ2-7; 9 bases align to TRBD2. Germline CDR1 reads ENHRY; CDR2 reads SYGVKD. This CDR3 contains 14 residues. V was clipped by 2 bases and J by 3 bases; unmatched bases: 2. The CDR3: CAISEGSGGYEQYF. As DNA, the CDR3 is TGTGCCATCAGTGAGGGTAGCGGGGGCTACGAGCAGTACTTC.

The CDR3 sequence is CASSDWGGWTGELFF. CDR3 nucleotide sequence: TGTGCCAGCAGCGATTGGGGGGGCTGGACCGGGGAGCTGTTTTTT. The V and J genes are TRBV21-1 and TRBJ2-2; the table names TRBD2, a call not compared with the DNA. TRBV21-1 is flagged as a pseudogene. The CDR3 is 15 amino acids.

The rearrangement joins TRBV7-2 to TRBJ1-1; 7 nucleotides align to TRBD1. The CDR3 has 15 residues. CDR1 and CDR2 from the germline V gene are SGHTA and FQGNSA. V trimming: 1 base; J trimming: 4 bases; junction bases outside the gene matches: 6. CDR3 DNA sequence: TGTGCCAGCAGCTTAGTTAGGGGGCAGAGCACTGAAGCTTTCTTT. This codes for CASSLVRGQSTEAFF. The full variable domain, its missing parts supplied by reference TRBV7-2 and TRBJ1-1, is GAGVSQSPSNKVTEKGKDVELRCDPISGHTALYWYRQSLGQGLEFLIYFQGNSAPDKSGLPSDRFSAERTGGSVSTLTIQRTQQEDSAVYLCASSLVRGQSTEAFFGQGTRLTVV.